A selection of T cell receptor beta chains follows, all from one sample in a study of human T cells and chemical hapten exposure. TCRdb called the RACE reads again in MiXCR, with one record for every CDR3 protein. The table has approximately 82,000 distinct CDR3 sequences, 10% to 15% seen once. Material: whole blood, obtained in connection with sensitization to the hapten diphenylcyclopropenone (DPC). These receptors originate from a woman in her sixties with alopecia areata. Some clones in this sample may be carry-over from other donors' samples. CDR3s include the opening cysteine and the closing phenylalanine or tryptophan. A D gene is named only where the DNA matches it firmly. Not every row has a clone size; where given, it reads once, few, many or a size class.

J	D	size	V	DNA	CDR3
TRBJ2-3	.	.	TRBV11-2	TGTGCCAGCAGCTTCCGTCCCCCCGGGGACGTCGGCACAGATACGCAGTATTTT	CASSFRPPGDVGTDTQYF
TRBJ2-2	.	many	TRBV7-3	TGTGCCAGCAGCTTAACCTTCGGGGCGAACACCGGGGAGCTGTTTTTT	CASSLTFGANTGELFF
TRBJ1-6	.	many	TRBV20-1	TGCAGTGCCATGGACAGTCGAAGAGGGAATTCACCCCTCCACTTT	CSAMDSRRGNSPLHF
TRBJ1-1	.	.	TRBV18	TGTGCCAGCCTCGTCCGTTGGGGCAAAGGAACTGAAGCTTTCTTT	CASLVRWGKGTEAFF
TRBJ1-3	.	.	TRBV20-1	TGCAGTGCTAGTAGTAGAGGAAACACCATATATTTT	CSASSRGNTIYF
TRBJ1-1	.	many	TRBV7-9	TGTGCCAGCGTGATGGACACTGAAGCTTTCTTT	CASVMDTEAFF
TRBJ1-2	.	.	TRBV3-1	TGTGCCAGCAGCCAAGTTAGGGGTCCCGTGGAGGGCTACACCTTC	CASSQVRGPVEGYTF
TRBJ1-4	.	many	TRBV6-5	TGTGCCAGCAGTCCGGGAGGGACTAATGAAAAACTGTTTTTT	CASSPGGTNEKLFF
TRBJ2-1	TRBD2	many	TRBV7-9	TGTGCCAGCAGATCTTTCGCGGGGGCCTACAATGAGCAGTTCTTC	CASRSFAGAYNEQFF
TRBJ1-6	TRBD1	few	TRBV5-1	TGCGCCAGCAGCTTGGGGGACAGGGCCGGAGAGTCCCTCCACTTT	CASSLGDRAGESLHF
TRBJ1-2	.	few	TRBV7-2	TGTGCCAGCAGCTTACAGGGAACTTTTTATGGCTACACCTTC	CASSLQGTFYGYTF
TRBJ1-2	.	few	TRBV5-1	TGCGCCAGCAGCTCAACAGCTAACTATGGCTACACCTTC	CASSSTANYGYTF
TRBJ1-5	.	many	TRBV12-3/TRBV12-4	TGTGCCAGCAGTTTCAGCAGCAATCAGCCCCAGCATTTT	CASSFSSNQPQHF
TRBJ1-2	.	many	TRBV12-5	TGTGCTAGTGGTTTGGGCAGCTATGGCTACACCTTC	CASGLGSYGYTF
TRBJ1-2	.	few	TRBV4-1	TGCGCCAGCAGCCAAGCAGGCAGGGAGACGTATGGCTACACCTTC	CASSQAGRETYGYTF
TRBJ1-3	.	.	TRBV7-9	TGTGCCAGCGCTCAGGACAGAGGAGCTGGAAACACCATATATTTT	CASAQDRGAGNTIYF
TRBJ2-5	TRBD2	many	TRBV7-9	TGTGCCAGCAGCTTGGGACTAGCGGGGGGGCTAAAGACCCAGTACTTC	CASSLGLAGGLKTQYF
TRBJ1-5	.	.	TRBV20-1	TGCAGTGCTAGGGCGGGGAATGGCAATCAGCCCCAGCATTTT	CSARAGNGNQPQHF
TRBJ2-1	.	many	TRBV11-2	TGTGCCAGCAGCTGGAATACAGGACAGCAGTTCTTC	CASSWNTGQQFF
TRBJ1-4	TRBD1	many	TRBV7-6	TGTGCCAGCAGCTTCGGGACAGGGGATGAAAAACTGTTTTTT	CASSFGTGDEKLFF
TRBJ1-1	.	many	TRBV10-3	TGTGCCATCAGGGGCCAGCTACAAATGAACACTGAAGCTTTCTTT	CAIRGQLQMNTEAFF
TRBJ1-1	.	few	TRBV10-1	TGCGCCAGCAGCTCGGGGCCGGAAGCTTTCTTT	CASSSGPEAFF
TRBJ2-3	TRBD1	many	TRBV7-8	TGTGCCAGCAGCTTAGGACAGGGGTCTGTGGATACGCAGTATTTT	CASSLGQGSVDTQYF
TRBJ1-1	.	few	TRBV18	TGTGCCAGCTCACGGGTCCAGACAGGCCTCACTGAAGCTTTCTTT	CASSRVQTGLTEAFF
TRBJ2-4	.	many	TRBV29-1	TGCAGCGTTGCCCCTAGACAGGAAAACATTCAGTACTTC	CSVAPRQENIQYF
TRBJ2-2	.	many	TRBV29-1	TGCGCTTCGAACATGGACTATCCCGCCGGGGAGCTGTTTTTT	CASNMDYPAGELFF
TRBJ2-2	.	few	TRBV12-3/TRBV12-4	TGTGCCAGCAGTTTCTCCGGGGAGCTGTTTTTT	CASSFSGELFF
TRBJ2-7	TRBD1	.	TRBV5-1	TGCGCCAGCAGCACGGGACAGGTCGTCTACGAGCAGTACTTC	CASSTGQVVYEQYF
TRBJ2-7	.	few	TRBV7-8	TGTGCCAGCAGCTTAGTGGACATAGGCTACGAGCAGTACTTC	CASSLVDIGYEQYF
TRBJ1-2	TRBD1	many	TRBV5-4	TGTGCCAGCAGCGGGGGACAGGGGGCTAACTATGGCTACACCTTC	CASSGGQGANYGYTF
TRBJ1-5	.	many	TRBV3-1	TGTGCCAGCAGCCAAGTAAGTAGCAATCAGCCCCAGCATTTT	CASSQVSSNQPQHF
TRBJ1-1	.	.	TRBV6-4	TGTGCCAGCAGCACACAACCCGGCTCTGAAGCTTTCTTT	CASSTQPGSEAFF
TRBJ1-5	TRBD1	few	TRBV27	TGTGCCAGCAGGGGACAGGCCCCGTATAGCAATCAGCCCCAGCATTTT	CASRGQAPYSNQPQHF
TRBJ2-7	.	.	TRBV29-1	TGCAGCGGCGACATAGTCGGCGAGCAGTACTTC	CSGDIVGEQYF
TRBJ2-3	.	many	TRBV11-2	TGTGCCAGCCAAAGGGAAGGAGATACGCAGTATTTT	CASQREGDTQYF
TRBJ2-3	TRBD2	many	TRBV12-3/TRBV12-4	TGTGCCACTAGACTAGCGGCCACAGATACGCAGTATTTT	CATRLAATDTQYF